Each of the 3 T cell receptor beta chains below was sequenced from the same sample in a study of Graves' ophthalmopathy and Graves' hyperthyroidism. The authors amplified TCR beta CDR3 regions, and they did so from RNA transcripts for repertoire sequencing. The first-round RT-PCR employed HTBI primers together with the Qiagen OneStep RT-PCR kit. A multiplex PCR was then performed as the second round. TCRdb re-called the multiplex PCR reads with MiXCR, one entry per CDR3 protein. This sample yields approximately 500,000 distinct CDR3 sequences, of which 14% are seen a single time; 8% to 10% belongs to the top ten. Sequenced input: blood. These receptors were collected from a woman aged 25 to 39 with Graves' ophthalmopathy.

This clonotype was observed at least ten times. CDR3 sequence reads: CASSLARTNQPQHF. The CDR3 DNA reads as TGTGCCAGCAGTTTAGCGCGCACCAATCAGCCCCAGCATTTT. This chain uses TRBV12-3 or TRBV12-4 with TRBJ1-5; D ambiguous. With 0 bases removed from V and 3 bases from J, the gap between germline ends came to 6 bases. This CDR3 spans 14 amino acids.

V usage is TRBV9 and J usage is TRBJ2-7, with D hard to call. The germline CDR1 and CDR2 sequences are SGDLS and YYNGEE. Between the trimmed V and J ends, which lost 0 bases and 7 bases, there was a span of 11 bases. The CDR3 is 13 amino acids. CDR3 in DNA: TGTGCCAGCAGCGTAGGCTCCACCAAGGAGCAGTACTTC. It yields the protein CASSVGSTKEQYF.

This clonotype was observed at least ten times. V is TRBV28 and J is TRBJ1-5, with 8 bases lining up with TRBD1. The CDR3 consists of 14 residues. V dropped 7 bases and J dropped 3; count of bases not matched to a gene: 5. CDR1 is MDHEN and CDR2 is SYDVKM in the germline V gene. The CDR3 DNA is TGTGCCAGCACCCCGACAGGGGTCAATCAGCCCCAGCATTTT. It translates to CASTPTGVNQPQHF.